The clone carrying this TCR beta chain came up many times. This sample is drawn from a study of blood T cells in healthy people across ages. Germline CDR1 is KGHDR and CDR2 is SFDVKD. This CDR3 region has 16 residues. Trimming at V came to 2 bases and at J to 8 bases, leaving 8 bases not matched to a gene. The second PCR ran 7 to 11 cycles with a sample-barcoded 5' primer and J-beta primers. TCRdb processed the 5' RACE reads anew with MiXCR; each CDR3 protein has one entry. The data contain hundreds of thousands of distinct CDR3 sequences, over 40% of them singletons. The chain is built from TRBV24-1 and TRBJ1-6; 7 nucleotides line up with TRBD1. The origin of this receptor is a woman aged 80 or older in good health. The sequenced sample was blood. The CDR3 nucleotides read TGTGCCACCAGTGATTCTGGAGGGGGCAATTATTCACCCCTCCACTTT. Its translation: CATSDSGGGNYSPLHF.